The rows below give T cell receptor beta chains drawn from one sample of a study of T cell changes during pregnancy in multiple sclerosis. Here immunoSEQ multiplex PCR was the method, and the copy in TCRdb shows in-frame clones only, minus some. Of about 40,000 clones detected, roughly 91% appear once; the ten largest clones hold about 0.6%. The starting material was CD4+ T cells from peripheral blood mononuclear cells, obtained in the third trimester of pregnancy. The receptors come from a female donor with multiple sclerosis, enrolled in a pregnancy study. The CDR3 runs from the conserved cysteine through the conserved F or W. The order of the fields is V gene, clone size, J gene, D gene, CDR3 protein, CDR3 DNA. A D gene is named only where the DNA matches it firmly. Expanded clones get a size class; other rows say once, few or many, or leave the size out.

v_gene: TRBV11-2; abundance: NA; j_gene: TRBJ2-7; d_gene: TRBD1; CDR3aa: CASRQGSTEQYF; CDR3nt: TGTGCCAGTCGACAGGGGTCGACCGAGCAGTACTTC
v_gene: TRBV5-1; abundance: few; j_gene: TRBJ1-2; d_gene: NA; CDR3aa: CASSPQKVVSGYGYTF; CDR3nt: TGCGCCAGCAGCCCCCAGAAAGTCGTGAGCGGCTATGGCTACACCTTC
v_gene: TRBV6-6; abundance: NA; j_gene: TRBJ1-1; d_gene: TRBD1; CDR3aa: CASSFPDRAEAFF; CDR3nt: TGTGCCAGCAGTTTCCCCGACAGGGCTGAAGCTTTCTTT
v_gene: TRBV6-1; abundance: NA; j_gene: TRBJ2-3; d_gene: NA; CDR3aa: CASSEAPGWGDTDTQYF; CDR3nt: TGTGCCAGCAGTGAAGCCCCAGGTTGGGGGGACACAGATACGCAGTATTTT
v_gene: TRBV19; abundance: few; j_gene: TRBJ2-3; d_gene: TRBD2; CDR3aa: CATRLAGNTDTQYF; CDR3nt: TGTGCCACTAGACTAGCGGGAAACACAGATACGCAGTATTTT
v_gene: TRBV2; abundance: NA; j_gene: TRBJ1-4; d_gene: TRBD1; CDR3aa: CASARQGINEKLFF; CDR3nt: TGTGCCAGCGCGAGACAGGGGATTAATGAAAAACTGTTTTTT
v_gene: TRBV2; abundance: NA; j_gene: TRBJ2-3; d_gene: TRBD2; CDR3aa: CASSRLAISPDTQYF; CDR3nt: TGTGCCAGCAGTCGACTAGCGATCAGCCCAGATACGCAGTATTTT
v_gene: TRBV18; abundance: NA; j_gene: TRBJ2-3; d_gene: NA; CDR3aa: CASSKKGTTNTDTQYF; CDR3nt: TGTGCCAGCTCAAAAAAGGGGACAACTAACACAGATACGCAGTATTTT
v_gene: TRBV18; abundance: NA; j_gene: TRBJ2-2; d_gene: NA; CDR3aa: CASSPTGTGELFF; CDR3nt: TGTGCCAGCTCACCGACGGGGACCGGGGAGCTGTTTTTT
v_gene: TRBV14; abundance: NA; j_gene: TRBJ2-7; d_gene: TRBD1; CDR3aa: CASSPLQGKGSYEQYF; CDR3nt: TGTGCCAGCAGCCCCCTACAGGGGAAGGGCTCCTACGAGCAGTACTTC
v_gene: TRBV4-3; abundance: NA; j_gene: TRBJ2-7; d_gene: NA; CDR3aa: CASSRETDRYEQYF; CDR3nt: TGCGCCAGCAGCCGGGAGACGGACCGCTACGAGCAGTACTTC
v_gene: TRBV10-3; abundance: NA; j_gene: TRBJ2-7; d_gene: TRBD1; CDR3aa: CAISEGQGIEQYF; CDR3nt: TGTGCCATCAGTGAGGGACAGGGGATCGAGCAGTACTTC
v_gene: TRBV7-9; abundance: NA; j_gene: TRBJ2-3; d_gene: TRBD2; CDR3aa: CASSLLGREVNTQYF; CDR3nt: TGTGCCAGCAGCTTATTAGGCCGGGAGGTGAATACGCAGTATTTT
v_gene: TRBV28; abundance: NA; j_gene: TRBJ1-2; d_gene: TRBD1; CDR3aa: CASSLPQGAYGYTF; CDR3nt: TGTGCCAGCAGTTTACCACAGGGGGCATATGGCTACACCTTC
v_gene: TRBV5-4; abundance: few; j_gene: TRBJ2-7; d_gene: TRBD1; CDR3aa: CASSPGQGAYEQYF; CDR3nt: TGTGCCAGCAGCCCGGGACAGGGGGCCTACGAGCAGTACTTC
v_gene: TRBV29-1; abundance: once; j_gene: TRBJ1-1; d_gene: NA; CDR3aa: CSVGRGGKTEAFF; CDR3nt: TGCAGCGTGGGTAGGGGGGGGAAGACTGAAGCTTTCTTT
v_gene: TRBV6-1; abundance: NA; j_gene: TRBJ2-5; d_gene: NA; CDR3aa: CASSERGAGETQYF; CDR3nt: TGTGCCAGCAGTGAACGGGGGGCTGGGGAGACCCAGTACTTC
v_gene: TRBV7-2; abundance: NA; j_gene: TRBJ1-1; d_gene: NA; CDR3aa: CASSPRTAEAFF; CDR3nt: TGTGCCAGCAGCCCGCGGACAGCTGAAGCTTTCTTT
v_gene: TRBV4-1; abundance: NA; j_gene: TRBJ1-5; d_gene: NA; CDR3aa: CASSLKQGNQPQHF; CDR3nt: TGCGCCAGCAGCCTTAAACAGGGCAATCAGCCCCAGCATTTT
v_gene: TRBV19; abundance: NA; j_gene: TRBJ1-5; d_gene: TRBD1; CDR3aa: CATNRQGYRNQPQHF; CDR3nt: TGTGCCACCAACAGACAGGGATATCGAAATCAGCCCCAGCATTTT
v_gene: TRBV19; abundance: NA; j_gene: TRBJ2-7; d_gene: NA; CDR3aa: CASSIPSVAAVQPEQYF; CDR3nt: TGTGCCAGTAGTATACCATCCGTGGCGGCAGTACAACCTGAGCAGTACTTC
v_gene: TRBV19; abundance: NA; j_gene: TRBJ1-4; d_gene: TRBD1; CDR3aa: CASSPTDRARNEKLFF; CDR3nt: TGTGCCAGTAGTCCCACTGACAGGGCCCGTAATGAAAAACTGTTTTTT
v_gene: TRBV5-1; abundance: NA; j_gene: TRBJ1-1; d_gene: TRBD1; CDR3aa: CASSFPGTGHPEAFF; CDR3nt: TGCGCCAGCAGCTTTCCCGGGACAGGGCACCCTGAAGCTTTCTTT
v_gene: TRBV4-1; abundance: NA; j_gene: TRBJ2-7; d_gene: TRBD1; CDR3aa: CASSQRNTGGDEQYF; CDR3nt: TGCGCCAGCAGCCAGAGAAATACAGGGGGCGACGAGCAGTACTTC
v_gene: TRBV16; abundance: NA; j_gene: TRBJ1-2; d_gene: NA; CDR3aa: CASSQYAVLGPDGYTF; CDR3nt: TGTGCCAGCAGCCAATATGCCGTGTTGGGGCCTGATGGCTACACCTTC
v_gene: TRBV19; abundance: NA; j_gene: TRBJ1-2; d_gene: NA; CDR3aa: CASSIGSGWGYTF; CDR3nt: TGTGCCAGTAGTATCGGATCGGGTTGGGGCTACACCTTC
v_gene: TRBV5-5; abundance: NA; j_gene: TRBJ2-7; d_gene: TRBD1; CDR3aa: CASSWTGASEQYF; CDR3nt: TGTGCCAGCAGCTGGACAGGAGCAAGCGAGCAGTACTTC
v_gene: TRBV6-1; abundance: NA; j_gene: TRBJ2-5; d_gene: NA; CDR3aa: CASSPQIYQETQYF; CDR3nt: TGTGCCAGCAGCCCTCAGATCTACCAAGAGACCCAGTACTTC
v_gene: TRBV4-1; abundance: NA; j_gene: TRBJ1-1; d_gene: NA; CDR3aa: CASSRRGKVRLEAFF; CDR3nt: TGCGCCAGCAGCCGCAGGGGAAAGGTCCGTTTGGAAGCTTTCTTT
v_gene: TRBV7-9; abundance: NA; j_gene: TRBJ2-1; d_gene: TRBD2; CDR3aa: CASSSSGIKGNEQFF; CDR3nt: TGTGCCAGCAGCTCAAGCGGGATAAAGGGAAATGAGCAGTTCTTC
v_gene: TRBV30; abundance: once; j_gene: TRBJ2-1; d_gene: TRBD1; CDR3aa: CAWSTGTGYYEQFF; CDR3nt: TGTGCCTGGAGTACGGGGACAGGGTACTATGAGCAGTTCTTC
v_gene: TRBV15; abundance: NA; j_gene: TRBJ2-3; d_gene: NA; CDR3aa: CATSRDPLIDTQYF; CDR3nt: TGTGCCACCAGCAGAGATCCCCTTATAGATACGCAGTATTTT
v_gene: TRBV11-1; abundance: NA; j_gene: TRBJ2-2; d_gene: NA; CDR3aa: CASSALGRANTGELFF; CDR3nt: TGTGCCAGCAGCGCCCTCGGCAGGGCTAACACCGGGGAGCTGTTTTTT
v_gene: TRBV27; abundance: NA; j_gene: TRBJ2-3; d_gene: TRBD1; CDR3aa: CASSLGTGSFTDTQYF; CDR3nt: TGTGCCAGCAGCCTCGGGACAGGTTCCTTCACAGATACGCAGTATTTT
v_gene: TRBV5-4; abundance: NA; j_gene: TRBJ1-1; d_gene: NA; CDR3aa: CASSTSGMNTEAFF; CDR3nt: TGTGCCAGCAGCACAAGCGGGATGAACACTGAAGCTTTCTTT
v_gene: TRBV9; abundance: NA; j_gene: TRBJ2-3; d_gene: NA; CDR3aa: CASSVTTSQRDTQYF; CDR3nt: TGTGCCAGCAGCGTAACAACTAGCCAAAGAGATACGCAGTATTTT
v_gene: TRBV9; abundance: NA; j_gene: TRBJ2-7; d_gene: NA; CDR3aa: CASSSRQESYEQYF; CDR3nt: TGTGCCAGCAGCTCTCGACAGGAATCCTACGAGCAGTACTTC
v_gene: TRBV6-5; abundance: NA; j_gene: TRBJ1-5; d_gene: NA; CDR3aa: CASSYSGYSNQPQHF; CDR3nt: TGTGCCAGCAGTTACAGCGGTTATAGCAATCAGCCCCAGCATTTT
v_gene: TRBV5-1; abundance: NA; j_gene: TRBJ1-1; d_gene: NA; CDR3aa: CASSLQNTEAFF; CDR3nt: TGCGCCAGCAGCTTACAGAACACTGAAGCTTTCTTT
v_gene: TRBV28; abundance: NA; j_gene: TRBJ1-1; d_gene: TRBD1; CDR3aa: CASSFPRGRAFF; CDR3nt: TGTGCCAGCAGTTTTCCCAGGGGGCGAGCTTTCTTT
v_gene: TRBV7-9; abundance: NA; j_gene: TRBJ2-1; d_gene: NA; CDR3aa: CASSLFGSAAYNEQFF; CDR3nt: TGTGCCAGCAGCTTATTCGGGTCAGCGGCCTACAATGAGCAGTTCTTC
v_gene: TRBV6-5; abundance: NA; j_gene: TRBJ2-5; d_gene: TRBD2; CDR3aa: CASSYEAGGPRETQYF; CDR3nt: TGTGCCAGCAGTTACGAAGCGGGGGGGCCGCGGGAGACCCAGTACTTC
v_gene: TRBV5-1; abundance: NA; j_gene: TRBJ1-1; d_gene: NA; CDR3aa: CASSLAGERAFF; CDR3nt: TGCGCCAGCAGCTTGGCAGGGGAGCGAGCTTTCTTT
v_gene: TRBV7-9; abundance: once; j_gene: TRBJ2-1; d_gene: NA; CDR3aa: CASSPLRSLRGHGEQFF; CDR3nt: TGTGCCAGCAGTCCTTTGAGGAGTCTCCGGGGTCACGGTGAGCAGTTCTTC
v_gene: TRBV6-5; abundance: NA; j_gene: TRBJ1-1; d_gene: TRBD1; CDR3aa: CASSSTDREAFF; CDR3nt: TGTGCCAGCAGTTCTACGGACAGGGAGGCTTTCTTT
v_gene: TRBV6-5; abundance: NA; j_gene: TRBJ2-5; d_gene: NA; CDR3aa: CASSSRSTGRETQYF; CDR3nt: TGTGCCAGCAGTTCCCGGAGTACAGGGCGCGAGACCCAGTACTTC
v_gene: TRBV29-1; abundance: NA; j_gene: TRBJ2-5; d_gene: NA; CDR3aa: CSVELTGETQYF; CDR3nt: TGCAGCGTTGAGTTGACCGGGGAGACCCAGTACTTC